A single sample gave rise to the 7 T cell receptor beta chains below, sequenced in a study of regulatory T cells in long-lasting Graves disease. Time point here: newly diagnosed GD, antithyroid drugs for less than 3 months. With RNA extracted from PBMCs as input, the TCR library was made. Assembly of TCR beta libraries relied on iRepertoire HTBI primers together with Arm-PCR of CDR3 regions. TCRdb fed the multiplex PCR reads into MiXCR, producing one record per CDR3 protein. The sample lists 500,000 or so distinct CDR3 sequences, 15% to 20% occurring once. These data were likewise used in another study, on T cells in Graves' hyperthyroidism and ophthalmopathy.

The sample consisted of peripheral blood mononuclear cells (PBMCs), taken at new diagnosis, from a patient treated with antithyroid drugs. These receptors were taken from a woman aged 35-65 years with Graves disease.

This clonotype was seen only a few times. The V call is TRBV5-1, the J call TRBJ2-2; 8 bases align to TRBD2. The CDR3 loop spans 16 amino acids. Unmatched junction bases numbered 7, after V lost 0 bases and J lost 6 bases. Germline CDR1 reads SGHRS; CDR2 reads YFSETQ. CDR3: CASSLAAGGLAGELFF. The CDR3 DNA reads TGCGCCAGCAGCTTGGCGGCGGGGGGCCTCGCCGGGGAGCTGTTTTTT.

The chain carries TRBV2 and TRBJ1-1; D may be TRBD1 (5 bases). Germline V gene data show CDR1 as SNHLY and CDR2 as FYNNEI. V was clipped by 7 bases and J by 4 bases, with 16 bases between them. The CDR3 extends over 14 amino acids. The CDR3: CASMGVGPPTEAFF. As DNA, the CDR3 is TGTGCCAGCATGGGGGTCGGGCCGCCCACTGAAGCTTTCTTT.

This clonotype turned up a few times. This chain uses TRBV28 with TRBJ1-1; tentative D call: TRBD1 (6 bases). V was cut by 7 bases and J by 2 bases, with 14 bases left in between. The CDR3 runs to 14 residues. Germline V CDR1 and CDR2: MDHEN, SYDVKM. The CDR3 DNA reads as TGTGCCAGCAAGGACAGCCTATTTAACACTGAAGCTTTCTTT. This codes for CASKDSLFNTEAFF.

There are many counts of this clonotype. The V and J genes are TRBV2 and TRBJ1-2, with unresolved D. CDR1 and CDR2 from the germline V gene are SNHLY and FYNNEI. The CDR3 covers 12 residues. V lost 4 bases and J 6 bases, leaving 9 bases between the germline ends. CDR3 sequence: CASSGQADGYTF. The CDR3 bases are TGTGCCAGCAGTGGGCAGGCGGATGGCTACACCTTC.

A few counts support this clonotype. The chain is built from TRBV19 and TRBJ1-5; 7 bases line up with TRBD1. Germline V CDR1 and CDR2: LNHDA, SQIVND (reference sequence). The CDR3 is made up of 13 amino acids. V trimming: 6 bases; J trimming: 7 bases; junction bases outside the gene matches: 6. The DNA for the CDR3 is TGTGCCAGTAGGGAACAGGGGACGCAGCCCCAGCATTTT. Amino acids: CASREQGTQPQHF.

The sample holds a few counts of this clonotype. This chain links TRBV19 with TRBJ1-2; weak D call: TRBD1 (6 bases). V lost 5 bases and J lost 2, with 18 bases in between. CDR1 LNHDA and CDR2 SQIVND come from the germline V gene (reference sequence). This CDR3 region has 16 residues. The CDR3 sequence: CASSFLQGVRNYGYTF. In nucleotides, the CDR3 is TGTGCCAGTAGTTTTTTACAGGGCGTAAGAAACTATGGCTACACCTTC.

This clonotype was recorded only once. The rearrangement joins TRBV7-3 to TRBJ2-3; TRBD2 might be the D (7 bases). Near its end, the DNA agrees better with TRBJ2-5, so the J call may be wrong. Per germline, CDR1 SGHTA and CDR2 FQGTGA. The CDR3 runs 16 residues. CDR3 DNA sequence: TGTGCCAGCAGCCAAGATGTTAGGGGGGGCGGAGCGACCCAGTACTTC. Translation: CASSQDVRGGGATQYF.